The 3 T cell receptor beta chains below all came from one sample that was sequenced in a study of cytomegalovirus exposure and HLA in healthy donors. It was with 60 Vbeta and 13 Jbeta primers that the PCR ran. Only in-frame clones appear in the TCRdb table, and some are missing; sequencing was by immunoSEQ multiplex PCR. The data show about 200,000 clones, with 75% to 85% seen just once and around 3% held by the top ten. Sequencing used PBMCs. All receptors derive from a middle-aged woman in good health and CMV-seronegative.

The genes are TRBV9 and TRBJ2-7; maybe TRBD1 (6 bases). The germline V gene has CDR1 SGDLS and CDR2 YYNGEE. The CDR3 is 14 residues long. V was clipped by 0 bases and J by 4 bases, with 11 bases between them. CDR3 protein: CASSVGSQGYEQYF. Written as DNA, the CDR3 is TGTGCCAGCAGCGTAGGGTCACAGGGTTACGAGCAGTACTTC.

The chain combines TRBV27 with TRBJ1-5, with TRBD1 matching over 7 bases. This CDR3 comprises 14 residues. Germline lookup yields CDR1 MNHEY and CDR2 SMNVEV (reference sequence). Trimming removed 3 bases from V and 4 bases from J; junction bases left unmatched: 3. CDR3: CASSLTGNNQPQHF. CDR3 nucleotide sequence: TGTGCCAGCAGTTTGACAGGGAATAATCAGCCCCAGCATTTT.

V and J are TRBV4-1 and TRBJ1-2; 9 bases match TRBD1. The CDR3 consists of 15 residues. Germline V lookup: CDR1 MGHRA, CDR2 YSYEKL. The trim removed 0 bases at V and 4 bases at J, leaving 3 bases unmatched. The CDR3 DNA sequence: TGCGCCAGCAGCCAAGACCGGACAGGGGTCTATGGCTACACCTTC. Translating it yields CASSQDRTGVYGYTF.